The next 17 T cell receptor beta chains were all read from a single sample in a study of T cell responses to AZD1222 COVID-19 vaccine. The repertoire was sequenced with immunoSEQ multiplex PCR; TCRdb's copy has only in-frame clones and lacks some. Of 180,000 or so clones in the sample, roughly 91% were seen once. This specimen was peripheral blood, taken 28 days after the second AZD1222 dose. The receptors derive from an adult who received the AZD1222 COVID-19 vaccine.

The chain recombines TRBV6-5 with TRBJ2-1, with D possibly being TRBD2 (5 bases). From germline, CDR1 is MNHEY and CDR2 SVGAGI. The CDR3 is 14 residues long. V was pared by 8 bases and J by 0 bases, with 11 bases between. The CDR3 DNA follows: TGTGCCAGCTCCTATAGCGTCTCCTACAATGAGCAGTTCTTC. Translated, it gives CASSYSVSYNEQFF.

The table lists this clone with a count of one. The genes are TRBV7-2 and TRBJ2-1, with TRBD2 identical over 7 bases. Germline V lookup: CDR1 SGHTA, CDR2 FQGNSA. CDR3 length: 19 residues. The J segment lost 0 bases and the V segment lost 0 bases, leaving 11 bases of the junction unmatched. In DNA, the CDR3 is TGTGCCAGCAGCTTAGCGGGGGGGGGACCCCAGAGCTCCTACAATGAGCAGTTCTTC. Protein product: CASSLAGGGPQSSYNEQFF.

Here the CDR3 reads CASSSGPTGELFF. The CDR3 DNA reads TGTGCCAGCAGCTCCGGCCCCACCGGGGAGCTGTTTTTT. J is TRBJ2-2 and V is TRBV7-2; D unresolved. Trimming shortened V by 4 bases and J by 4 bases, and 7 bases separated the two germline ends. The CDR3 length is 13 residues. Germline V gene data show CDR1 as SGHTA and CDR2 as FQGNSA.

The chain combines TRBV5-6 with TRBJ1-6; no firm D call. Germline V gene data show CDR1 as SGHDT and CDR2 as YYEEEE. This CDR3 has 14 residues. The V and J ends lost 7 bases and 7 bases respectively, with 15 bases between them. CDR3 coding DNA: TGTGCCAGCGCCCCGGAGGGAAGCAATTCACCCCTCCACTTT. Translating it yields CASAPEGSNSPLHF.

The CDR3 loop reads CASRSGGADYGYTF. The CDR3 DNA is TGTGCCAGCAGATCAGGGGGCGCTGACTATGGCTACACCTTC. The rearrangement uses TRBV28 and TRBJ1-2, with 8 bases identical to TRBD1. The CDR3 spans 14 residues. In germline, CDR1 is MDHEN, CDR2 SYDVKM. V was clipped by 6 bases and J by 3 bases; unmatched bases: 6.

The V and J genes are TRBV6-4 and TRBJ2-1, with 13 bases matching TRBD2. Germline values: CDR1 MRHNA, CDR2 SNTAGT. With 5 bases clipped from V and 7 bases from J, the junction kept 5 bases outside the gene matches. The CDR3 sequence is 15 residues long. The CDR3 DNA follows: TGTGCCAGCAGTCGGACTAGCGGGAGAGGAAATGAGCAGTTCTTC. This gives the protein CASSRTSGRGNEQFF.

This clone was seen a few times. The rearrangement links TRBV3-1 (or the pseudogene TRBV3-2) to TRBJ2-5, with TRBD2 matching over 10 bases. The CDR3 runs to 16 residues. The germline V gene encodes CDR1 LGHDT and CDR2 YNNKEL (reference sequence). J gave up 5 bases and V 0 bases, and 6 bases lay outside the gene matches. The CDR3 DNA sequence: TGTGCCAGCAGCCAAGATCCCCTAGCGGGAGCTGAGACCCAGTACTTC. As protein: CASSQDPLAGAETQYF.

The genes are TRBV24-1 and TRBJ2-4, with 7 bases aligning to TRBD1. After removal of 9 bases from V and 2 bases from J, the junction contained 6 bases not matched to a gene. This CDR3 is 14 amino acids long. The germline V gene encodes CDR1 KGHDR and CDR2 SFDVKD. The CDR3 spells CATQGVGTKNIQYF. In DNA, the CDR3 is TGTGCCACCCAGGGGGTAGGAACCAAAAACATTCAGTACTTC.

This chain joins TRBV28 and TRBJ2-4; TRBD1 aligns across 10 bases. This CDR3 contains 16 residues. V lost 9 bases and J lost 0; bases outside the gene matches: 8. The germline V gene has CDR1 MDHEN and CDR2 SYDVKM. The CDR3, as DNA: TGTGCCAGTCCCGGGACAGGGGCGGGAGCCAAAAACATTCAGTACTTC. It is translated as CASPGTGAGAKNIQYF.

The chain recombines TRBV9 with TRBJ2-7; 11 bases agree with TRBD2. The V gene's germline CDR1 is SGDLS and CDR2 YYNGEE. CDR3 size: 16 residues. The ends lost 3 bases at V and 3 bases at J; junction bases unmatched: 8. The CDR3 coding sequence is TGTGCCAGCAGCGAAAGGGGACTAGCGGCCTACTACGAGCAGTACTTC. Its translation: CASSERGLAAYYEQYF.

The chain recombines TRBV30 with TRBJ2-1; tentative D call: TRBD1 (6 bases). V was pared by 0 bases and J by 7 bases, with 7 bases between. CDR1 and CDR2 (germline): GTSNPN, SVGIG (reference sequence). This CDR3 comprises 12 residues. CDR3 sequence (DNA): TGTGCCTGGAGTGTACAGGGAAATGAGCAGTTCTTC. Translation: CAWSVQGNEQFF.

This clone has just a few counts. This chain connects TRBV29-1 to TRBJ2-3; 11 positions agree with TRBD1. The length of the CDR3 is 14 residues. V lost 3 bases to trimming and J lost 5 bases; unmatched junction nucleotides: 4. In germline, CDR1 is SQVTM, CDR2 ANQGSEA. The CDR3 nucleotides are TGCAGCGTTGATCGGACAGGGGGCGTAGATACGCAGTATTTT. Encoded protein: CSVDRTGGVDTQYF.

The chain couples TRBV15 to TRBJ2-7; no firm D call. Trimming took off 1 base at V and 0 bases at J, with 10 bases between the two ends. Looked up from germline, CDR1 is LNHNV and CDR2 is YYDKDF (reference sequence). This CDR3 contains 15 residues. DNA for the CDR3: TGTGCCACCAGCAGAGCCGGCACCAACTCCTACGAGCAGTACTTC. The encoded protein is CATSRAGTNSYEQYF. Based on the CDR3 plus reference TRBV15 and TRBJ2-7, the full variable domain is DAMVIQNPRYQVTQFGKPVTLSCSQTLNHNVMYWYQQKSSQAPKLLFHYYDKDFNNEADTPDNFQSRRPNTSFCFLDIRSPGLGDTAMYLCATSRAGTNSYEQYFGPGTRLTVT.

The chain has TRBV4-1 and TRBJ1-3; 7 bases map to TRBD1. The length of the CDR3 is 16 residues. Trimming at V came to 8 bases and at J to 0 bases, leaving 10 bases not matched to a gene. Germline values: CDR1 MGHRA, CDR2 YSYEKL. CDR3 amino acids: CASAEDRWSSGNTIYF. In DNA, the CDR3 is TGCGCCAGCGCCGAGGACAGGTGGAGCTCTGGAAACACCATATATTTT.

The chain couples TRBV11-2 to TRBJ1-1; no reliable D call. Germline assignment: CDR1 SGHAT and CDR2 FQNNGV. Trimming removed 3 bases at V and 5 bases at J, with 16 bases between. The CDR3 spans 15 residues. CDR3 bases: TGTGCCAGCAGCTTTGACCCCAATCGGGAGACTGAAGCTTTCTTT. Protein: CASSFDPNRETEAFF.

To note about this clone: The junction departs from the called germline gene at one end, perhaps through a read error. V and J are TRBV9 and TRBJ1-3; D ambiguous. The CDR3 consists of 15 residues. Germline V lookup: CDR1 SGDLS, CDR2 YYNGEE. The CDR3 sequence is CASSAMSDFGNAIYF. CDR3 sequence (DNA): TGTGCCAGCAGCGCGATGAGCGATTTCGGAAACGCCATATATTTT. Together with reference TRBV9 and TRBJ1-3, the CDR3 gives the full variable domain: DSGVTQTPKHLITATGQRVTLRCSPRSGDLSVYWYQQSLDQGLQFLIQYYNGEERAKGNILERFSAQQFPDLHSELNLSSLELGDSALYFCASSAMSDFGNAIYFGEGSWLTVV.

The V gene is TRBV12-5, the J gene TRBJ2-5, with D perhaps TRBD1 (6 bases). Germline CDR1 and CDR2: LGHNT and FRNRAP. Trimming cost V 7 bases and J 1 base, with 10 bases left between them. This CDR3 contains 13 residues. CDR3 sequence reads: CASAAGVQETQYF. In nucleotides, the CDR3 is TGTGCTAGTGCGGCAGGGGTCCAAGAGACCCAGTACTTC.